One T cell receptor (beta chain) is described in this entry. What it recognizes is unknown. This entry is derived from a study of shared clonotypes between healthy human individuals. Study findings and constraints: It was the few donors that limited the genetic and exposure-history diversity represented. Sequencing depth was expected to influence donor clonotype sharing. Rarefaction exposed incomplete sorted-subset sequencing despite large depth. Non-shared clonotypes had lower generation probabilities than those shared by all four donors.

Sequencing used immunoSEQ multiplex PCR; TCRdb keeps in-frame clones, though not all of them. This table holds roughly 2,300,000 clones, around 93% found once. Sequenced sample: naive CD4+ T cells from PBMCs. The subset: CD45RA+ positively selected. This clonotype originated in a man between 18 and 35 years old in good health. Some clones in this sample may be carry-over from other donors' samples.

CDR3 region: CASSLDRVNYNEQFF. The CDR3 DNA reads TGTGCCAGCAGCTTGGACAGGGTGAACTACAATGAGCAGTTCTTC. The chain recombines TRBV5-4 with TRBJ2-1; weak D call: TRBD1 (6 bases). This CDR3 comprises 15 residues. Trimming removed 0 bases from V and 3 bases from J, with 10 bases in between. Germline CDR1 is SGHNT and CDR2 is YYREEE (reference sequence).